The rows below give T cell receptor beta chains drawn from one sample of a study of beta chain features in type 1 diabetes. Sequencing used immunoSEQ multiplex PCR; TCRdb keeps in-frame clones, though not all of them. Among about 930,000 clones listed, around a sixth were seen once. The specimen was naive CD4+ T cells from blood. These receptors originate from a woman aged 18-35 years in good health. Each CDR3 is given without its conserved first and last residue. A D gene is named only where the DNA matches it firmly. Clone size, where shown, is once, few, many, or a class for clones that have expanded.

j_call: TRBJ1-2; v_call: TRBV7-8; d_call: TRBD1; clone_size: NA; cdr3_length: 13; cdr3_aa: ASSLHQTGTGGYT
j_call: TRBJ1-1; v_call: TRBV6-5; d_call: TRBD1; clone_size: NA; cdr3_length: 12; cdr3_aa: ASSGQERGTEAF
j_call: TRBJ2-3; v_call: TRBV27; d_call: NA; clone_size: NA; cdr3_length: 11; cdr3_aa: ASSSAATDTQY
j_call: TRBJ1-2; v_call: TRBV9; d_call: NA; clone_size: NA; cdr3_length: 14; cdr3_aa: ASSYDGAMGNYGYT
j_call: TRBJ2-5; v_call: TRBV5-1; d_call: NA; clone_size: NA; cdr3_length: 13; cdr3_aa: ASSTTGRDQETQY
j_call: TRBJ1-5; v_call: TRBV28; d_call: TRBD1; clone_size: few; cdr3_length: 13; cdr3_aa: ATNTWGQGNQPQH
j_call: TRBJ2-2; v_call: TRBV7-9; d_call: NA; clone_size: few; cdr3_length: 13; cdr3_aa: ASSPRGVDTGELF
j_call: TRBJ2-5; v_call: TRBV21-1; d_call: NA; clone_size: NA; cdr3_length: 15; cdr3_aa: ASSKGGTGSWQETQY
j_call: TRBJ2-3; v_call: TRBV7-2; d_call: TRBD2; clone_size: few; cdr3_length: 13; cdr3_aa: ASSSGLASTDTQY
j_call: TRBJ2-5; v_call: TRBV7-3; d_call: TRBD2; clone_size: few; cdr3_length: 13; cdr3_aa: ASSLSSGGVETQY
j_call: TRBJ2-7; v_call: TRBV28; d_call: NA; clone_size: NA; cdr3_length: 10; cdr3_aa: ASSGGSYEQY
j_call: TRBJ2-5; v_call: TRBV20-1; d_call: NA; clone_size: few; cdr3_length: 9; cdr3_aa: SAKDRETQY
j_call: TRBJ2-7; v_call: TRBV6-6; d_call: NA; clone_size: NA; cdr3_length: 11; cdr3_aa: ASSYMGVLEQY
j_call: TRBJ1-3; v_call: TRBV7-8; d_call: NA; clone_size: few; cdr3_length: 11; cdr3_aa: ASSLASGNTIY
j_call: TRBJ2-5; v_call: TRBV7-9; d_call: NA; clone_size: NA; cdr3_length: 14; cdr3_aa: ASSSEEAGTKETQY
j_call: TRBJ2-3; v_call: TRBV5-4; d_call: NA; clone_size: NA; cdr3_length: 11; cdr3_aa: ASSLISTDTQY
j_call: TRBJ2-6; v_call: TRBV19; d_call: NA; clone_size: once; cdr3_length: 14; cdr3_aa: ASSARMDSGANVLT
j_call: TRBJ2-1; v_call: TRBV18; d_call: NA; clone_size: NA; cdr3_length: 13; cdr3_aa: ASSPLGPDYNEQF
j_call: TRBJ2-7; v_call: TRBV4-3; d_call: TRBD1; clone_size: few; cdr3_length: 12; cdr3_aa: ASSQDRYSYEQY
j_call: TRBJ2-7; v_call: TRBV2; d_call: NA; clone_size: NA; cdr3_length: 9; cdr3_aa: ASRDSYGQY
j_call: TRBJ1-5; v_call: TRBV6-6; d_call: NA; clone_size: few; cdr3_length: 12; cdr3_aa: ASTADSANQPQH
j_call: TRBJ2-7; v_call: TRBV2; d_call: NA; clone_size: NA; cdr3_length: 12; cdr3_aa: ASSERGAWYEQY
j_call: TRBJ1-5; v_call: TRBV9; d_call: NA; clone_size: few; cdr3_length: 13; cdr3_aa: ASSASGQSNQPQH
j_call: TRBJ2-7; v_call: TRBV7-3; d_call: NA; clone_size: few; cdr3_length: 11; cdr3_aa: ASSSHGVYEQY
j_call: TRBJ2-5; v_call: TRBV29-1; d_call: TRBD2; clone_size: NA; cdr3_length: 11; cdr3_aa: SVEAGVRETQY
j_call: TRBJ2-7; v_call: TRBV11-1; d_call: NA; clone_size: few; cdr3_length: 11; cdr3_aa: ASSLVEVYEQY
j_call: TRBJ1-5; v_call: TRBV29-1; d_call: NA; clone_size: NA; cdr3_length: 10; cdr3_aa: SVVSGTQPQH
j_call: TRBJ2-3; v_call: TRBV28; d_call: TRBD2; clone_size: NA; cdr3_length: 13; cdr3_aa: ASSGPGLGTDTQY
j_call: TRBJ2-2; v_call: TRBV7-6; d_call: NA; clone_size: NA; cdr3_length: 13; cdr3_aa: ASSLSGTQTGELF
j_call: TRBJ2-3; v_call: TRBV11-1; d_call: TRBD2; clone_size: few; cdr3_length: 14; cdr3_aa: ASSLRQREATDTQY
j_call: TRBJ2-1; v_call: TRBV28; d_call: NA; clone_size: NA; cdr3_length: 13; cdr3_aa: ASRERSTGRNEQF
j_call: TRBJ1-2; v_call: TRBV27; d_call: NA; clone_size: few; cdr3_length: 11; cdr3_aa: ASSRGTNYGYT